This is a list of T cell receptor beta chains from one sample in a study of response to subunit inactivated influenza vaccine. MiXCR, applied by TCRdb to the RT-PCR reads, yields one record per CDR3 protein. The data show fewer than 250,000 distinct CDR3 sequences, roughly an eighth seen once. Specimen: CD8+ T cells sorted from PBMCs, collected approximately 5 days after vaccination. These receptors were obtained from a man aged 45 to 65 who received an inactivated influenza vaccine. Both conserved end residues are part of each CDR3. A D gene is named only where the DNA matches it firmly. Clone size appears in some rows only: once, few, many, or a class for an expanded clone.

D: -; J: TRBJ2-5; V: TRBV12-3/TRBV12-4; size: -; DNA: TGTGCCAGCAGCCCCCCGCAGGGCGTCCCACAAGAGACCCAGTACTTC; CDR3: CASSPPQGVPQETQYF
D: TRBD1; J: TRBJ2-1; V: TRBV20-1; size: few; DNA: TGCAGTGCAGTGGGATCGACAGGGAGCTCCTACAATGAGCAGTTCTTC; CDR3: CSAVGSTGSSYNEQFF
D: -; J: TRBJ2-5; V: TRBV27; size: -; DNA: TGTGCCAGCAGACCCCTTACTAGCTACCAAGAGACCCAGTACTTC; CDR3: CASRPLTSYQETQYF
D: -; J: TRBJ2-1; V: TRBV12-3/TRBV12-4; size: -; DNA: TGTGCCAGCGTTCCAGGGAACCGTTACAATGAGCAGTTCTTC; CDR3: CASVPGNRYNEQFF
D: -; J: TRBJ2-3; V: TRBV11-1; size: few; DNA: TGTGCCAGCAGCTTAGGAGCCGGGTCTGGGGGTTTCCCAGATACGCAGTATTTT; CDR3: CASSLGAGSGGFPDTQYF
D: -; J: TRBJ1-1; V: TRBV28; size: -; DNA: TGTGCCAGCAGTATCATGGGCATGAACACTGAAGCTTTCTTT; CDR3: CASSIMGMNTEAFF
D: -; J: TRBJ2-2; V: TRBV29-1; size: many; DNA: TGCAGCGTTGTTTCTGCGAACACCGGGGAGCTGTTTTTT; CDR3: CSVVSANTGELFF
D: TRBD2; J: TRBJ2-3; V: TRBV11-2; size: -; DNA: TGTGCCAGCAGCTTAGGAACTAGCGGGGGGGTTACGCAGTATTTT; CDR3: CASSLGTSGGVTQYF
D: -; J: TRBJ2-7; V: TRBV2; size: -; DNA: TGTGCCGGCGGGGAGGCCTTCTACGAGCAGTACTTC; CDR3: CAGGEAFYEQYF
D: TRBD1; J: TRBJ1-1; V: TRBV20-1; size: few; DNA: TGCAGTGCCTGGGACAGCGACACTGAAGCTTTCTTT; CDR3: CSAWDSDTEAFF
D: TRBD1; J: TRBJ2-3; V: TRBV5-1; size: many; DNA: TGCGCCAGCAGCCCCGAAGGGACAGACACAGATACGCAGTATTTT; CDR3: CASSPEGTDTDTQYF
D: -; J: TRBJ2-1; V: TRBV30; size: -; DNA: TGTGCTGGACGGCTTTCCTCCTACAATGAGCAGTTCTTC; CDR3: CAGRLSSYNEQFF
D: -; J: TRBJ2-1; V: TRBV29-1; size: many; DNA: TGCAGCGTTGAAGGGGGGCTAGTTGGGCATAATGAGCAGTTCTTC; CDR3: CSVEGGLVGHNEQFF
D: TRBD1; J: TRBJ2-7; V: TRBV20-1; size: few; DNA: TGCAGTGCACCGGCCCAGGACAGGGCGTTATCCTACGAGCAGTACTTC; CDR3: CSAPAQDRALSYEQYF
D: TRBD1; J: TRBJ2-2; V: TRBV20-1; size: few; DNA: TGCAGTGCTAGAGAGGACAGGGGCTCAGAAGTCACCGGGGAGCTGTTTTTT; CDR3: CSAREDRGSEVTGELFF
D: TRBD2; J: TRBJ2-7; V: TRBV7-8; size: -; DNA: TGTGCCAGCAGTTGGACTAGCGAGACTCCCTACGAGCAGTACTTC; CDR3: CASSWTSETPYEQYF
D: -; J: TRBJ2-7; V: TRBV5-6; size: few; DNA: TGTGCCAGCAGCCCGCCGGGTCCTATAGCCTACGAGCAGTACTTC; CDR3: CASSPPGPIAYEQYF